This is a list of T cell receptor beta chains from one sample in a study of T-cell reconstitution after alpha-beta-depleted transplantation in children. TCRdb used MiXCR to reprocess the PCR reads, holding one entry per CDR3 protein. Of hundreds of thousands of distinct CDR3 sequences detected, approximately 16% appear once; the ten largest clones hold approximately 1%. The sample in question was PBMCs from the stem cell graft donor, obtained from the stem cell graft. All receptors derive from a human donor who donated a stem cell graft to a child with acute myeloid leukemia. Each CDR3 is given with its conserved first and last residue. The D gene is left open where the match is weak. Only part of the rows carry a size: once, few, many, or a class if the clone is expanded.

clone_size: -; v_call: TRBV28; d_call: TRBD1; j_call: TRBJ1-1; cdr3_nt: TGTGCCAGCAGTTTATTGCTGGACAGGCCAGCTTTCTTT; cdr3_aa: CASSLLLDRPAFF
clone_size: many; v_call: TRBV9; d_call: -; j_call: TRBJ2-3; cdr3_nt: TGTGCCAGCAGCGGTGGGGGGACAGATACGCAGTATTTT; cdr3_aa: CASSGGGTDTQYF
clone_size: few; v_call: TRBV10-1; d_call: TRBD1; j_call: TRBJ2-3; cdr3_nt: TGCGCCAGCAGTGAGGGGACAGGCCTATTAGGGCCAGATACGCAGTATTTT; cdr3_aa: CASSEGTGLLGPDTQYF
clone_size: many; v_call: TRBV7-2; d_call: -; j_call: TRBJ2-7; cdr3_nt: TGTGCCAGCAGCGTCCAGCATCCCTACGAGCAGTACTTC; cdr3_aa: CASSVQHPYEQYF
clone_size: once; v_call: TRBV5-1; d_call: -; j_call: TRBJ2-6; cdr3_nt: TGCGCCAGCAGCTTGGCTACGACATGGGTGAGCTCTGGGGCCGACGTCCTGACTTTC; cdr3_aa: CASSLATTWVSSGADVLTF
clone_size: few; v_call: TRBV5-6; d_call: -; j_call: TRBJ1-2; cdr3_nt: TGTGCCAGCAGCTTGGCCGGGGGCTACACCTTC; cdr3_aa: CASSLAGGYTF
clone_size: many; v_call: TRBV20-1; d_call: -; j_call: TRBJ1-2; cdr3_nt: TGCAGTGCAATGACAGGCCAAGCTAACTATGGCTACACCTTC; cdr3_aa: CSAMTGQANYGYTF
clone_size: few; v_call: TRBV11-3; d_call: TRBD2; j_call: TRBJ2-1; cdr3_nt: TGTGCCAGCAGCCCCTACCGGGAGGCCAGGCCTTACAATGAGCAGTTCTTC; cdr3_aa: CASSPYREARPYNEQFF
clone_size: many; v_call: TRBV20-1; d_call: -; j_call: TRBJ1-1; cdr3_nt: TGCAGTGCTAGTACCGTCCAGGGTAGATTACAGAGCACTGAAGCTTTCTTT; cdr3_aa: CSASTVQGRLQSTEAFF
clone_size: -; v_call: TRBV9; d_call: -; j_call: TRBJ2-5; cdr3_nt: TGTGCCAGCAGCGTAGCTTTGATCCAAGAGACCCAGTACTTC; cdr3_aa: CASSVALIQETQYF
clone_size: many; v_call: TRBV4-2; d_call: -; j_call: TRBJ1-1; cdr3_nt: TGTGCCAGCAGCCAAAAAGGGGTGAACACTGAAGCTTTCTTT; cdr3_aa: CASSQKGVNTEAFF
clone_size: -; v_call: TRBV4-3; d_call: TRBD2; j_call: TRBJ2-5; cdr3_nt: TGCGCCAGCAGCCAAGAAACTAGCGGGGGGGCGAGGAAGACCCAGTACTTC; cdr3_aa: CASSQETSGGARKTQYF
clone_size: many; v_call: TRBV20-1; d_call: -; j_call: TRBJ2-3; cdr3_nt: TGCAGTGCTCCGTCAGGAGCAGGGGCTCCAGATACGCAGTATTTT; cdr3_aa: CSAPSGAGAPDTQYF
clone_size: few; v_call: TRBV7-9; d_call: TRBD1; j_call: TRBJ2-7; cdr3_nt: TGTGCCAGCAGCCCGTCCGGGACAGCCTACGAGCAGTACTTC; cdr3_aa: CASSPSGTAYEQYF
clone_size: -; v_call: TRBV25-1; d_call: TRBD2; j_call: TRBJ2-1; cdr3_nt: TGTGCCAGCAGTGAATGGGATAGCGGGGGGGCCTGGGGAGTCGCGGGCAATGAGCAGTTCTTC; cdr3_aa: CASSEWDSGGAWGVAGNEQFF
clone_size: many; v_call: TRBV20-1; d_call: -; j_call: TRBJ1-1; cdr3_nt: TGCAGTGCATGGGACGATTCTGAAGCTTTCTTT; cdr3_aa: CSAWDDSEAFF
clone_size: many; v_call: TRBV29-1; d_call: -; j_call: TRBJ1-1; cdr3_nt: TGCAGCGTTGACCCCACACATGAAGCTTTCTTT; cdr3_aa: CSVDPTHEAFF
clone_size: few; v_call: TRBV29-1; d_call: -; j_call: TRBJ2-7; cdr3_nt: TGCAGCGTTGTATCCCCCCGGGAAGGCGAGCAGTACTTC; cdr3_aa: CSVVSPREGEQYF
clone_size: few; v_call: TRBV6-1; d_call: TRBD1; j_call: TRBJ1-1; cdr3_nt: TGTGCCAGCATGAGGGACAGGACCTCTGAAGCTTTCTTT; cdr3_aa: CASMRDRTSEAFF
clone_size: few; v_call: TRBV11-2; d_call: TRBD1; j_call: TRBJ1-2; cdr3_nt: TGTGCCAGCAGCCATGGACAGGGAGCCTATGGCTACACCTTC; cdr3_aa: CASSHGQGAYGYTF
clone_size: -; v_call: TRBV10-2; d_call: -; j_call: TRBJ1-5; cdr3_nt: TGCGCCAGCAGTGAGACATTTTCGACCAATCAGCCCCAGCATTTT; cdr3_aa: CASSETFSTNQPQHF
clone_size: many; v_call: TRBV20-1; d_call: TRBD1; j_call: TRBJ1-1; cdr3_nt: TGCAGTGCTAGAGACCAACAGGGGACGGGAACTGAAGCTTTCTTT; cdr3_aa: CSARDQQGTGTEAFF
clone_size: many; v_call: TRBV11-2; d_call: -; j_call: TRBJ2-1; cdr3_nt: TGTGCCAGCAGCCTCCCCGGCAGGGGAAATGAGCAGTTCTTC; cdr3_aa: CASSLPGRGNEQFF
clone_size: -; v_call: TRBV4-1; d_call: -; j_call: TRBJ1-4; cdr3_nt: TGCGCCAGCAGCCAGTGGGCTGGGAGTAATGAAAAACTGTTTTTT; cdr3_aa: CASSQWAGSNEKLFF
clone_size: -; v_call: TRBV20-1; d_call: -; j_call: TRBJ2-3; cdr3_nt: TGCAGTGCTAAGCGGAGCGTGTCGCCAGATACGCAGTATTTT; cdr3_aa: CSAKRSVSPDTQYF
clone_size: many; v_call: TRBV20-1; d_call: TRBD1; j_call: TRBJ1-2; cdr3_nt: TGCAGTGCTAGAGAGGACAGGGCTACTAACTATGGCTACACCTTC; cdr3_aa: CSAREDRATNYGYTF
clone_size: many; v_call: TRBV29-1; d_call: -; j_call: TRBJ2-1; cdr3_nt: TGCAGCGTTGAAGAAAGGGGGAAAGGGTACAATGAGCAGTTCTTC; cdr3_aa: CSVEERGKGYNEQFF
clone_size: many; v_call: TRBV20-1; d_call: TRBD2; j_call: TRBJ2-5; cdr3_nt: TGCAGTGCTAGCGGGAGGCGGATGGAAGAGACCCAGTACTTC; cdr3_aa: CSASGRRMEETQYF
clone_size: few; v_call: TRBV29-1; d_call: TRBD1; j_call: TRBJ2-1; cdr3_nt: TGCAGCGTCTCCGGGACAGGGGGCGGTAGGGGCAATGAGCAGTTCTTC; cdr3_aa: CSVSGTGGGRGNEQFF
clone_size: once; v_call: TRBV6-2/TRBV6-3; d_call: TRBD1; j_call: TRBJ2-1; cdr3_nt: TGTGCCAGCAGTTACTCCGGACAGGGGGTTTCCAATGAGCAGTTCTTC; cdr3_aa: CASSYSGQGVSNEQFF
clone_size: -; v_call: TRBV7-2; d_call: -; j_call: TRBJ1-2; cdr3_nt: TGTGCCAGCAGCTCGGTGTGGGGTACATATGGCTACACCTTC; cdr3_aa: CASSSVWGTYGYTF